The source of this T cell receptor beta chain is a study of neurological immune-mediated disorders. TCRdb ran MiXCR on the 5' RACE reads and lists one entry per CDR3 protein. The sample consists of about 55,000 distinct CDR3 sequences, 4.2% of them appearing once. This clonotype was seen repeatedly, ten times or more. What it recognizes is unknown. With V trimmed by 2 bases and J by 4 bases, 7 bases remained unmatched. This CDR3 contains 16 residues. Per the germline V gene, CDR1 is SGHRS and CDR2 is YFSETQ. Study findings and constraints: The expanded clones of different subjects shared no CDR3 amino acid sequences (suggesting private repertoires in all groups).

The receptor was derived from a man in his fifties or sixties with multiple sclerosis. The rearrangement joins TRBV5-1 to TRBJ2-1; 9 positions match TRBD1. Sequencing was done on a sample of PBMCs. In DNA, the CDR3 is TGCGCCAGCAGCTTCGGTCTCGGGACAGGGTACAATGAGCAGTTCTTC. Its translation is CASSFGLGTGYNEQFF.